This T cell receptor beta chain was found in a study of blood T cell repertoires in COVID-19. About the research overall: Whether acute or convalescent, the COVID-19 samples came from the United States, Italy and Spain. T cells, B-cell-depleted T cells, or PBMCs provided the cDNA or gDNA that served as material.

V lost 5 bases and J lost 0; bases outside the gene matches: 7. The CDR3 covers 17 residues. The germline V gene has CDR1 LNHDA and CDR2 SQIVND (reference sequence). As handled by the study authors: Amplification of reference gene primers provided the estimated nucleated cell counts. Generated by immunoSEQ multiplex PCR, the TCRdb table keeps only in-frame clones and is missing some. That table gives V, J and clone size, and the DNA gave D and trimming. Of about 100,000 clones listed, almost 80% are singletons. V gene TRBV19 combines with J gene TRBJ1-6; 7 bases line up with TRBD1. The sequence was collected from a man aged 65 to 79 with active or convalescent COVID-19. The material sequenced was peripheral blood. The CDR3 is CASSLGQVRSYNSPLHF. Here the CDR3 DNA reads TGTGCCAGTAGTCTTGGACAGGTCCGCTCCTATAATTCACCCCTCCACTTT.